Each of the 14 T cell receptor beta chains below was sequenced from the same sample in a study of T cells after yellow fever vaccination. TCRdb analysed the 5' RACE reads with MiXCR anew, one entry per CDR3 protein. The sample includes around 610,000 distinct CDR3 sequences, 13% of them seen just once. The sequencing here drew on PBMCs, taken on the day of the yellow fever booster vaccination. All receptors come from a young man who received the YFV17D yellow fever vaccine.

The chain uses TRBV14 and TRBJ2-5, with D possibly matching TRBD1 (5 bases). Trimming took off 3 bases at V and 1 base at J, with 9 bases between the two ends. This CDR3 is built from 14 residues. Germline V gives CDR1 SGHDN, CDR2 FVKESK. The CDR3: CASSQDTVQETQYF. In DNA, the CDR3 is TGTGCCAGCAGCCAGGACACGGTCCAAGAGACCCAGTACTTC.

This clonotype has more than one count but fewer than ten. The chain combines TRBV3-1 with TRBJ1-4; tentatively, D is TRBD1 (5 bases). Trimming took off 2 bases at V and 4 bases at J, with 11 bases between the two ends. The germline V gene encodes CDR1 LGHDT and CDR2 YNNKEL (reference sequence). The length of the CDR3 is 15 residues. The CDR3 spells CASSQSNRFNEKLFF. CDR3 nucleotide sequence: TGTGCCAGCAGCCAATCCAACAGGTTTAATGAAAAACTGTTTTTT.

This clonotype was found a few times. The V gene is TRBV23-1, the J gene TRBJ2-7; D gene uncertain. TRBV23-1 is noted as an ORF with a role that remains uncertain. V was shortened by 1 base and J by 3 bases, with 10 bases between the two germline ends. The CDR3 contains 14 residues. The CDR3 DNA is TGCGCCAGCAGTCAATGGGGAAGAGGCTACGAGCAGTACTTC. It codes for CASSQWGRGYEQYF.

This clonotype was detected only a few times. The CDR3 spells CASSQDKAGVEQFF. CDR3 DNA: TGTGCCAGCAGCCAAGATAAAGCGGGAGTTGAGCAGTTCTTC. The chain joins TRBV3-1 to TRBJ2-1; 8 bases map to TRBD2. Trimming removed 0 bases from V and 9 bases from J; junction bases left unmatched: 4. From germline, CDR1 is LGHDT and CDR2 YNNKEL (reference sequence). The CDR3 spans 14 residues.

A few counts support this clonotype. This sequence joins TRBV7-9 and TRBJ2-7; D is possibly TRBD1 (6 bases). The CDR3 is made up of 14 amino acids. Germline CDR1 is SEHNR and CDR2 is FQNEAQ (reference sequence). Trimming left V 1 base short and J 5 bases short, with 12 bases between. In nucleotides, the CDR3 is TGTGCCAGCAGCTTAGTGGGGGCGTGGGACGAGCAGTACTTC. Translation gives CASSLVGAWDEQYF.

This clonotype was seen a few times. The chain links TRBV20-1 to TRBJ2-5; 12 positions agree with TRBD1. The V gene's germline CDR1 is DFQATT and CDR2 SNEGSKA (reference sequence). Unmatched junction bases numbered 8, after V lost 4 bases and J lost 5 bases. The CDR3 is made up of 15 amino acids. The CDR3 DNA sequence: TGCAGTGCTAACCGGGACAGGGGGCGCGGGGAGACCCAGTACTTC. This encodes CSANRDRGRGETQYF.

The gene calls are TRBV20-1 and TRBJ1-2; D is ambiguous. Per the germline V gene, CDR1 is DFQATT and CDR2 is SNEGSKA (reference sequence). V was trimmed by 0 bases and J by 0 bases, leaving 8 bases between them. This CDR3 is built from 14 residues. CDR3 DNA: TGCAGTGCTAGAGATCCCGGGACTAACTATGGCTACACCTTC. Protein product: CSARDPGTNYGYTF.

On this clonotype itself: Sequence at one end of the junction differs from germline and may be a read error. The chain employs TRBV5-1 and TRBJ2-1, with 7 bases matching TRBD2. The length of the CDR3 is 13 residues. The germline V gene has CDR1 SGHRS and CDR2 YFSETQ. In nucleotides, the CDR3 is TGCGCCAGTTCTAGCGGCACCTACTATGAGCAGTTCTTC. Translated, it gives CASSSGTYYEQFF. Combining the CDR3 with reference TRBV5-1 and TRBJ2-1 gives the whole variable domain KAGVTQTPRYLIKTRGQQVTLSCSPISGHRSVSWYQQTPGQGLQFLFEYFSETQRNKGNFPGRFSGRQFSNSRSEMNVSTLELGDSALYLCASSSGTYYEQFFGPGTRLTVL.

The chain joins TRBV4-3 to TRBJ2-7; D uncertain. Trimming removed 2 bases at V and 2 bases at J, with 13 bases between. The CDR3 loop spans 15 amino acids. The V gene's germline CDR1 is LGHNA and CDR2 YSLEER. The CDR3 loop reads CASSQSPVRTYEQYF. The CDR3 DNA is TGCGCCAGCAGCCAAAGCCCCGTCAGGACCTACGAGCAGTACTTC.

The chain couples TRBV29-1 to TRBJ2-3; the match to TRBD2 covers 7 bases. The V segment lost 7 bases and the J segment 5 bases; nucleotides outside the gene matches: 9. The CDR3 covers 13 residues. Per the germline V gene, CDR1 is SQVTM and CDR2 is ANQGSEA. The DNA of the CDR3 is TGCAGCGCCCGGACTAGATTCTTAGATACGCAGTATTTT. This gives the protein CSARTRFLDTQYF.

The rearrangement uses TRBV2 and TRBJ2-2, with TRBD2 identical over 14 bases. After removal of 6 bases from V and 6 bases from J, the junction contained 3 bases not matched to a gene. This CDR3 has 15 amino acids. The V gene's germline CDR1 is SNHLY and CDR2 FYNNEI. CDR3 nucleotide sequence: TGTGCCAGCAGACCGGGACTAGCGGGAGCCGGGGAGCTGTTTTTT. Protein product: CASRPGLAGAGELFF.

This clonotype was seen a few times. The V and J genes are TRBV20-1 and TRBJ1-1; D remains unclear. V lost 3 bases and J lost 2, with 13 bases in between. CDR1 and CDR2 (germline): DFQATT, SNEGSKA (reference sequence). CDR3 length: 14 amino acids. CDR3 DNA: TGCAGTGCTAGTTTGAGAGGAACCAACACTGAAGCTTTCTTT. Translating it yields CSASLRGTNTEAFF.

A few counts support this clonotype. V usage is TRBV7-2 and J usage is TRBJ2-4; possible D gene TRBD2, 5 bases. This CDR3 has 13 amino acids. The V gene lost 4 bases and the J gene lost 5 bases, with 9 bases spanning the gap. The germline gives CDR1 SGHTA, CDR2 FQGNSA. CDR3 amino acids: CASSSRTENIQYF. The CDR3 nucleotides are TGTGCCAGCAGCTCCAGGACTGAAAACATTCAGTACTTC.

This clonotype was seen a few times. CDR3 sequence: CAAKPGLSTDTQYF. CDR3 nucleotides: TGTGCCGCCAAACCGGGACTCAGCACAGATACGCAGTATTTT. V usage is TRBV10-3 and J usage is TRBJ2-3; perhaps TRBD2 as D (6 bases). The CDR3 is made up of 14 amino acids. V lost 11 bases, J lost 0 bases, and 15 bases lay in between. Germline V CDR1 and CDR2: ENHRY, SYGVKD.